A selection of T cell receptor beta chains follows, all from one sample in a study of CD8 T cells in ankylosing spondylitis. MiXCR, applied by TCRdb to the 5' RACE reads, yields one record per CDR3 protein. The top ten clones hold 0.75% to 0.9% of a sample with approximately 400,000 distinct CDR3 sequences, about 24% of them seen once. Material: blood, either unsorted or a sorted T cell fraction (not recorded which). These receptors all stem from a male donor with ankylosing spondylitis. Each CDR3 is given with its conserved first and last residue. The order of the fields is clone size, V gene, J gene, D gene, CDR3 DNA, CDR3 protein. The D gene is left open where the match is weak. Size values are once, few and many counts, or a class for expanded clones, and some rows have none.

.	TRBV2	TRBJ1-2	.	TGTGCCAGCAGTGAATTCCCAGGGGTCGTCTATGGCTACACCTTC	CASSEFPGVVYGYTF
few	TRBV20-1	TRBJ1-6	.	TGCAGTGCTAGGGGGGTAGGATCACCCCTCCACTTT	CSARGVGSPLHF
few	TRBV7-8	TRBJ1-5	.	TGTGCCAGCAGCCTAGGGGTTTCCCGAGATGTTAGCAATCAGCCCCAGCATTTT	CASSLGVSRDVSNQPQHF
.	TRBV5-1	TRBJ2-3	.	TGCGCCAGCAACGTCGAGGGCCTTTTCACAGATACGCAGTATTTT	CASNVEGLFTDTQYF
many	TRBV24-1	TRBJ2-1	.	TGTGCCACCAGTACAACAGTGGAGCAGTTCTTC	CATSTTVEQFF
few	TRBV10-3	TRBJ2-3	.	TGTGCCATCAGTGACGCCACGACCGCTAGCGATACGCAGTATTTT	CAISDATTASDTQYF
.	TRBV6-6	TRBJ1-2	.	TGTGCCAGCGGACATCAGGGGTATGACTACACCTTC	CASGHQGYDYTF
.	TRBV29-1	TRBJ2-5	.	TGCAGCGTTGTAGCCAGTCGGGAGACCCAGTACTTC	CSVVASRETQYF
.	TRBV7-8	TRBJ1-5	.	TGTGCCAGCAGCTTAGTTGGCCAGCCCCAGGGGCAGCCCCAGCATTTT	CASSLVGQPQGQPQHF
.	TRBV12-3/TRBV12-4	TRBJ1-4	.	TGTGCCAGCAGTTTCGAGGGAGAAAAACTGTTTTTT	CASSFEGEKLFF
.	TRBV5-6	TRBJ2-1	TRBD2	TGTGCCAGCAGCTTGGGACTAGCGGGAGGGGGTAAGCAGTTCTTC	CASSLGLAGGGKQFF
.	TRBV3-1	TRBJ2-2	.	TGTGCCAGCAGCCAAGGGACTCCCGTCGGGGAGCTGTTTTTT	CASSQGTPVGELFF
few	TRBV7-2	TRBJ1-2	TRBD1	TGTGCCAGCAGCCTACTGACAGGGGGCTACACCTTC	CASSLLTGGYTF
few	TRBV7-2	TRBJ1-6	TRBD1	TGTGCCAGCAGCTTGGGACAGGGGGTTTCACCCCTCCACTTT	CASSLGQGVSPLHF
few	TRBV12-3/TRBV12-4	TRBJ1-6	.	TGTGCCAGCAGCCAGGCCTATAATTCACCCCTCCACTTT	CASSQAYNSPLHF